These T cell receptor beta chains were read from a single sample in a study of T-cell memory formation after mild COVID-19. Using its own MiXCR run on the 5' RACE reads, TCRdb lists one record per CDR3 protein. Of 210,000 or so distinct CDR3 sequences in the sample, approximately 20% are singletons; the top ten hold around 2.4%. Sequences were obtained from PBMCs or a T cell subset sorted from them (not recorded which). The receptor source for this set is an adult woman who had mild COVID-19 (a few samples of this study predate the infection). Cell type and time point are not known. The CDR3 runs from the conserved cysteine through the conserved F or W. A D gene is named only where the DNA matches it firmly. For some rows the clone size is stated as once, few or many, or as a class when expanded; others skip it.

size	V	J	D	DNA	CDR3
-	TRBV29-1	TRBJ1-2	-	TGCAGCGTTGGAGGGAACTATGGCTACACCTTC	CSVGGNYGYTF
few	TRBV12-3/TRBV12-4	TRBJ1-5	TRBD1	TGTGCCAGCAGTCCTGGGACAGGGGGACATCAGCCCCAGCATTTT	CASSPGTGGHQPQHF
few	TRBV7-2	TRBJ1-4	TRBD1	TGTGCCAGCAGTTTAGACAGGGGGCGTGAAAAACTGTTTTTT	CASSLDRGREKLFF
few	TRBV5-4	TRBJ2-3	TRBD2	TGTGCCAGCAGCCAAAGCGGGGACCTAGATACGCAGTATTTT	CASSQSGDLDTQYF
-	TRBV6-6	TRBJ2-1	-	TGTGCCAGCAGTCAAAGGGGTGAGCAGTTCTTC	CASSQRGEQFF
few	TRBV6-5	TRBJ2-6	-	TGTGCCAGCAGTTACTCAGGCAGTCGATACTCTGGGGCCAACGTCCTGACTTTC	CASSYSGSRYSGANVLTF
-	TRBV7-3	TRBJ2-1	TRBD2	TGTGCCAGCGGAACACTAGCGGGAAAGCGCGAGCAGTTCTTC	CASGTLAGKREQFF
-	TRBV5-1	TRBJ2-1	-	TGCGCCAGCAGCGACGACTTTCTCTACAATGAGCAGTTCTTC	CASSDDFLYNEQFF
few	TRBV12-3/TRBV12-4	TRBJ2-5	TRBD2	TGTGCCAGCAGTTTGAACCAGGGGCTAGCGGGGGGGGAGACCCAGTACTTC	CASSLNQGLAGGETQYF
few	TRBV27	TRBJ1-2	-	TGTGCCAGCAGTCTCCGAGGCGGCAATGGCTACACCTTC	CASSLRGGNGYTF
few	TRBV20-1	TRBJ2-7	TRBD1	TGCAGTGCTAGAGAACAGGGGGTCTCCTACGAGCAGTACTTC	CSAREQGVSYEQYF
few	TRBV30	TRBJ2-3	-	TGTGCCTGGGCGATGAACAGGGCTACGCAGTATTTT	CAWAMNRATQYF
few	TRBV24-1	TRBJ2-5	TRBD2	TGTGCCACCAGTGATCTTGGGACTAGTGAGACCCAGTACTTC	CATSDLGTSETQYF
-	TRBV7-9	TRBJ1-5	-	TGTGCCAGCAGCTTAGAAATGGGGAATAGCAATCAGCCCCAGCATTTT	CASSLEMGNSNQPQHF
-	TRBV7-9	TRBJ1-1	-	TGTGCCAGCAGCGTTCAGATGAACACTGAAGCTTTCTTT	CASSVQMNTEAFF
few	TRBV3-1	TRBJ1-1	-	TGTGCCAGCAGCCACTCAGGGGTGCGCACTGAAGCTTTCTTT	CASSHSGVRTEAFF